This is a list of T cell receptor beta chains from one sample in a study of blood T cell repertoires in COVID-19. Only in-frame clones appear in the TCRdb table, and some are missing; sequencing was by immunoSEQ multiplex PCR. The data show 55,000 to 80,000 clones, with around 82% seen just once and about 16% held by the top ten. The sequencing sample was made of peripheral blood. The receptors stem from a man older than 75 with active COVID-19. Both conserved end residues are part of each CDR3. The order of the fields is CDR3 protein, CDR3 DNA, J gene, V gene, D gene, clone size. The D gene is left open where the match is weak. Some rows mark clone size as missing; the rest say once, few, many or name a class of expanded clone.

CDR3: CASRVAEHSNQPQHF
DNA: TGTGCCAGCAGAGTCGCAGAACATAGCAATCAGCCCCAGCATTTT
J: TRBJ1-5
V: TRBV2
D: .
size: .

CDR3: CASSLQGISTDTQYF
DNA: TGCGCCAGCAGTCTACAGGGTATTAGCACAGATACGCAGTATTTT
J: TRBJ2-3
V: TRBV4-1
D: .
size: .

CDR3: CASSLGQAYSPLHF
DNA: TGTGCCAGCAGCTTAGGACAGGCCTATTCACCCCTCCACTTT
J: TRBJ1-6
V: TRBV7-9
D: .
size: few

CDR3: CASSQDSPSGAGGELFF
DNA: TGTGCCAGCAGCCAAGATAGTCCTAGCGGGGCCGGCGGGGAGCTGTTTTTT
J: TRBJ2-2
V: TRBV3-1/TRBV3-2
D: TRBD2
size: .

CDR3: CASIPLISSGANVLTF
DNA: TGTGCCAGCATCCCCTTAATCTCTTCTGGGGCCAACGTCCTGACTTTC
J: TRBJ2-6
V: TRBV7-2
D: .
size: .

CDR3: CASNPGGTGAYEQYF
DNA: TGCGCCAGCAACCCGGGGGGGACAGGGGCCTACGAGCAGTACTTC
J: TRBJ2-7
V: TRBV5-1
D: TRBD1
size: once

CDR3: CASSLQGNQPQHF
DNA: TGTGCCAGCAGCTTACAGGGAAATCAGCCCCAGCATTTT
J: TRBJ1-5
V: TRBV5-8
D: .
size: .

CDR3: CASSQSRAGPYEQYF
DNA: TGCGCCAGCAGCCAATCGAGGGCAGGACCCTACGAGCAGTACTTC
J: TRBJ2-7
V: TRBV4-3
D: .
size: .

CDR3: CSVASATLRDTQYF
DNA: TGCAGCGTTGCTAGCGCGACCCTTCGAGATACGCAGTATTTT
J: TRBJ2-3
V: TRBV29-1
D: .
size: .

CDR3: CASSLGGTGRYEQYF
DNA: TGTGCCAGCAGCTTAGGAGGGACAGGGAGGTACGAGCAGTACTTC
J: TRBJ2-7
V: TRBV7-2
D: TRBD1
size: .

CDR3: CASSLAGGANNSPLHF
DNA: TGCGCCAGCAGCTTGGCCGGCGGGGCCAATAATTCACCCCTCCACTTT
J: TRBJ1-6
V: TRBV5-1
D: .
size: .

CDR3: CASSPLGGSDYGYTF
DNA: TGTGCCAGCAGCCCTCTCGGGGGATCGGACTATGGCTACACCTTC
J: TRBJ1-2
V: TRBV3-1/TRBV3-2
D: .
size: many